These T cell receptor beta chains were read from a single sample in a study of CD8+ T cells in alopecia areata. Some clones are missing from TCRdb's copy, which holds only in-frame ones; the method was immunoSEQ multiplex PCR. The sample carries around 150,000 clones, 50% to 65% recorded once. Sample: CD4+ T cells sorted from blood, taken at week 24, from a patient treated with tofacitinib. The receptors were sampled from a human donor with alopecia areata. The CDR3 runs from the conserved cysteine through the conserved F or W. D genes are given only for firm matches. Clone sizes are given selectively: once, few, many, or a class where the clone is expanded.

CDR3aa | CDR3nt | d_gene | v_gene | abundance | j_gene
CASSPPGLAGVGTQYF | TGTGCCAGCTCACCCCCCGGACTAGCGGGGGTCGGGACCCAGTACTTC | TRBD2 | TRBV18 | few | TRBJ2-5
CASSAGLAVVGTDTQYF | TGTGCCAGCAGTGCGGGACTAGCGGTAGTTGGCACAGATACGCAGTATTTT | TRBD2 | TRBV6-1 | - | TRBJ2-3
CSAGTGNGYTF | TGCAGTGCTGGAACAGGGAATGGCTACACCTTC | - | TRBV20-1 | - | TRBJ1-2
CASIVDRVYTEAFF | TGTGCCAGCATCGTGGACAGGGTTTACACTGAAGCTTTCTTT | TRBD1 | TRBV2 | - | TRBJ1-1
CSVSGQGRDQPQHF | TGCAGCGTTTCTGGACAGGGGCGAGATCAGCCCCAGCATTTT | TRBD1 | TRBV29-1 | - | TRBJ1-5
CASSLGGVQETQYF | TGTGCCAGCAGCTTAGGGGGAGTTCAAGAGACCCAGTACTTC | - | TRBV7-9 | - | TRBJ2-5
CASSRGQGPGTQYF | TGTGCCAGCAGTCGCGGACAGGGCCCAGGGACCCAGTACTTC | TRBD1 | TRBV6-5 | - | TRBJ2-5
CAWSVGHLQETQYF | TGTGCCTGGAGTGTAGGGCACCTCCAAGAGACCCAGTACTTC | - | TRBV30 | - | TRBJ2-5
CASSPDGRPYGYTF | TGTGCCAGCTCACCGGACGGCAGACCCTATGGCTACACCTTC | - | TRBV18 | once | TRBJ1-2
CAWSVKGGMAQYF | TGTGCCTGGAGTGTAAAGGGTGGCATGGCCCAGTACTTC | - | TRBV30 | - | TRBJ2-5
CASADRDYGYTF | TGTGCCAGCGCCGACAGGGACTATGGCTACACCTTC | TRBD1 | TRBV6-1 | once | TRBJ1-2
CASSVQGAGDTQYF | TGCGCCAGCAGCGTACAGGGGGCCGGAGATACGCAGTATTTT | TRBD1 | TRBV5-1 | - | TRBJ2-3
CSVAQGSGETQYF | TGCAGCGTTGCTCAGGGGAGTGGGGAGACCCAGTACTTC | - | TRBV29-1 | - | TRBJ2-5
CATNPQGSTEQFF | TGTGCCACCAACCCACAGGGATCCACTGAGCAGTTCTTC | - | TRBV19 | - | TRBJ2-1
CASSLGAVGAKNIQYF | TGCGCCAGCAGCTTGGGCGCGGTGGGGGCCAAAAACATTCAGTACTTC | - | TRBV5-1 | once | TRBJ2-4
CAWSRQGWQPQHF | TGTGCCTGGAGTCGACAGGGGTGGCAGCCCCAGCATTTT | TRBD1 | TRBV30 | - | TRBJ1-5
CSVLGQRYQETQYF | TGCAGCGTTTTGGGACAGCGGTACCAAGAGACCCAGTACTTC | TRBD1 | TRBV29-1 | few | TRBJ2-5
CATTDTQYF | TGCGCCACCACAGATACGCAGTATTTT | - | TRBV5-1 | - | TRBJ2-3
CASSLRNGETQYF | TGTGCCAGCAGCTTGAGGAACGGGGAGACCCAGTACTTC | - | TRBV5-6 | - | TRBJ2-5
CASSPGLAGDNEQYF | TGTGCCAGCTCACCCGGACTAGCGGGGGACAACGAGCAGTACTTC | TRBD2 | TRBV18 | few | TRBJ2-7
CAWPNRWGQVFDPQHF | TGTGCCTGGCCTAACCGTTGGGGACAGGTCTTCGATCCCCAGCATTTT | TRBD1 | TRBV30 | - | TRBJ1-5
CATSRGLAYEQYF | TGTGCCACCAGCAGAGGGCTAGCATACGAGCAGTACTTC | - | TRBV15 | - | TRBJ2-7
CSVQGLVGYTF | TGCAGCGTTCAGGGGTTAGTTGGCTACACCTTC | - | TRBV29-1 | few | TRBJ1-2
CASSVLASFREQFF | TGTGCCAGCAGCGTATTGGCATCATTTAGGGAGCAGTTCTTC | - | TRBV11-3 | few | TRBJ2-1
CASSRDARGGTEAFF | TGCGCCAGCAGCCGAGATGCCAGGGGCGGTACTGAAGCTTTCTTT | - | TRBV5-1 | - | TRBJ1-1
CASSAPGGGVTDTQYF | TGTGCCAGCAGTGCCCCCGGGGGCGGGGTCACAGATACGCAGTATTTT | - | TRBV25-1 | - | TRBJ2-3
CASSSGFGQGNQPQHF | TGTGCCAGCAGTTCCGGGTTTGGGCAAGGCAATCAGCCCCAGCATTTT | - | TRBV27 | - | TRBJ1-5
CASSRDSRNQPQHF | TGCGCCAGCAGCCGGGACAGCCGCAATCAGCCCCAGCATTTT | TRBD1 | TRBV5-1 | - | TRBJ1-5
CASSQDRSTGELFF | TGCGCCAGCAGCCAAGACAGGTCCACCGGGGAGCTGTTTTTT | - | TRBV4-1 | - | TRBJ2-2
CASPNRRGQPQHF | TGTGCCAGCCCTAATCGGAGGGGGCAGCCCCAGCATTTT | - | TRBV27 | few | TRBJ1-5
CASSPRQGARSEAFF | TGTGCCAGCTCACCACGACAGGGGGCGCGGTCTGAAGCTTTCTTT | TRBD1 | TRBV18 | - | TRBJ1-1
CASSPGTVNTEAFF | TGTGCCAGCAGTCCCGGGACAGTGAACACTGAAGCTTTCTTT | TRBD1 | TRBV7-9 | few | TRBJ1-1
CASSHQMEQFF | TGTGCCAGCAGCCATCAGATGGAGCAGTTCTTC | - | TRBV7-8 | - | TRBJ2-1
CASSLSVNQETQYF | TGTGCCAGCAGCTTAAGCGTTAACCAAGAGACCCAGTACTTC | - | TRBV11-2 | - | TRBJ2-5
CASGTAFQETQYF | TGTGCCAGCGGGACAGCCTTCCAAGAGACCCAGTACTTC | TRBD1 | TRBV7-7 | - | TRBJ2-5
CASSYPGQGQETQYF | TGTGCCAGCAGTTACCCGGGACAGGGTCAAGAGACCCAGTACTTC | TRBD1 | TRBV6-6 | - | TRBJ2-5
CAWSPMRGTNQPQHF | TGTGCCTGGAGTCCTATGAGGGGGACCAATCAGCCCCAGCATTTT | - | TRBV30 | - | TRBJ1-5
CASSSGRNFVGGNQPQHF | TGTGCCAGTAGTTCGGGGCGAAATTTCGTGGGGGGCAATCAGCCCCAGCATTTT | - | TRBV19 | - | TRBJ1-5
CASSPRTPQHF | TGCGCCAGCAGCCCACGGACGCCCCAGCATTTT | - | TRBV4-1 | - | TRBJ1-5
CASSPGVTGDEKLFF | TGTGCCAGCAGCCCTGGGGTGACAGGGGATGAAAAACTGTTTTTT | TRBD1 | TRBV7-9 | many | TRBJ1-4
CASSYRGRVTGELFF | TGTGCCAGCAGTTACAGGGGCCGGGTCACCGGGGAGCTGTTTTTT | - | TRBV6-5 | few | TRBJ2-2
CSAAGGGGALAKNIQYF | TGCAGCGCAGCAGGGGGCGGGGGAGCCCTAGCCAAAAACATTCAGTACTTC | - | TRBV29-1 | - | TRBJ2-4
CASSPGSRQDTQYF | TGTGCCAGCAGCCCGGGGTCCCGGCAGGATACGCAGTATTTT | - | TRBV4-2 | once | TRBJ2-3
CSVEDFRGTDTQYF | TGCAGCGTTGAAGACTTTAGGGGAACAGATACGCAGTATTTT | - | TRBV29-1 | few | TRBJ2-3
CAFRQGYEKLFF | TGTGCCTTTAGACAGGGGTACGAAAAACTGTTTTTT | TRBD1 | TRBV30 | - | TRBJ1-4
CASNRGEGNQPQHF | TGTGCCAGTAACCGGGGAGAAGGCAATCAGCCCCAGCATTTT | - | TRBV19 | - | TRBJ1-5
CASSLGGGASGNTIYF | TGTGCCAGCAGCCTCGGCGGGGGCGCCTCTGGAAACACCATATATTTT | - | TRBV28 | few | TRBJ1-3
CASSWIPGRTGELFF | TGTGCCAGCAGCTGGATTCCGGGACGCACCGGGGAGCTGTTTTTT | - | TRBV6-5 | - | TRBJ2-2
CASSFEQGNTGELFF | TGCGCCAGCAGCTTCGAACAGGGGAACACCGGGGAGCTGTTTTTT | - | TRBV5-1 | - | TRBJ2-2
CASSKRGGTEAFF | TGTGCCAGTAGTAAAAGGGGAGGCACTGAAGCTTTCTTT | - | TRBV19 | - | TRBJ1-1
CAIRDKLDTEAFF | TGTGCCATCAGGGACAAATTGGACACTGAAGCTTTCTTT | - | TRBV10-3 | - | TRBJ1-1
CATSPGGGEANEKLFF | TGTGCCACCAGCCCCGGTGGGGGGGAGGCTAATGAAAAACTGTTTTTT | - | TRBV15 | - | TRBJ1-4
CASSQNDRGQETQYF | TGCGCCAGCAGCCAAAACGACAGGGGGCAAGAGACCCAGTACTTC | TRBD1 | TRBV4-1 | - | TRBJ2-5
CASTQFDRGEAFF | TGTGCCAGCACCCAATTCGACAGGGGTGAAGCTTTCTTT | TRBD1 | TRBV7-2 | - | TRBJ1-1
CASSELTALGNQPQHF | TGTGCCAGCAGTGAGTTAACAGCGCTTGGCAATCAGCCCCAGCATTTT | - | TRBV25-1 | few | TRBJ1-5
CASSLIVNTEAFF | TGTGCCAGCAGCTTGATAGTGAACACTGAAGCTTTCTTT | - | TRBV5-6 | - | TRBJ1-1
CASSLTPPDTEAFF | TGCGCCAGCAGCTTAACACCCCCGGACACTGAAGCTTTCTTT | - | TRBV5-1 | - | TRBJ1-1
CASSQEVQGGVYSPLHF | TGCGCCAGCAGCCAAGAGGTCCAGGGTGGTGTCTATTCACCCCTCCACTTT | - | TRBV4-1 | - | TRBJ1-6
CASSQYRTNTEAFF | TGTGCCAGCAGCCAATACAGGACCAACACTGAAGCTTTCTTT | - | TRBV14 | - | TRBJ1-1